Following are 31 T cell receptor beta chains from one sample sequenced in a study of cytomegalovirus exposure and HLA in healthy donors. The PCR employed 60 Vbeta primers together with 13 Jbeta primers. Clones were sequenced by immunoSEQ multiplex PCR, and TCRdb holds only the in-frame ones, with some missing. The table for this sample gives tens of thousands of clones. Material for sequencing was PBMCs. The receptors come from a woman aged 40 to 50 in good health and CMV-seropositive.

V is TRBV4-1 and J is TRBJ1-1, with TRBD1 identical over 7 bases. This CDR3 has 15 amino acids. J lost 5 bases, V lost 0 bases, and 6 bases had no gene match. Germline values: CDR1 MGHRA, CDR2 YSYEKL. CDR3 amino acids: CASSQEAGGRTEAFF. The CDR3 DNA sequence: TGCGCCAGCAGCCAAGAGGCAGGGGGACGAACTGAAGCTTTCTTT.

The rearrangement uses TRBV19 and TRBJ2-7, with D perhaps TRBD1 (6 bases). The CDR3 consists of 14 residues. Trimming stripped 10 bases from V and 3 bases from J, with 19 bases between. The V gene's germline CDR1 is LNHDA and CDR2 SQIVND (reference sequence). The CDR3 DNA reads TGTGCCACCCAGAGCCCGGGACAAGACTACGAGCAGTACTTC. This encodes CATQSPGQDYEQYF.

The V call is TRBV27, the J call TRBJ1-2, with 7 bases fitting TRBD1. CDR3 length equals 15 residues. Germline loops: CDR1 MNHEY, CDR2 SMNVEV (reference sequence). With 4 bases clipped from V and 6 bases from J, the junction kept 11 bases outside the gene matches. Here the CDR3 reads CASSWGSTGVDGYTF. The DNA for the CDR3 is TGTGCCAGCAGTTGGGGTTCAACAGGGGTGGATGGCTACACCTTC.

V gene TRBV14 combines with J gene TRBJ1-2; the D gene is possibly TRBD1 (5 bases). The CDR3 loop spans 14 amino acids. Germline V CDR1 and CDR2: SGHDN, FVKESK. V lost 0 bases, J lost 7 bases, and 12 bases lay in between. DNA for the CDR3: TGTGCCAGCAGCCAAGATCGGGGGATTCGTGGCTACACCTTC. Protein product: CASSQDRGIRGYTF.

CDR3 amino acids: CATSRTAYSSGANVLTF. The CDR3 nucleotides are TGTGCCACCAGCAGAACTGCCTACAGCTCTGGGGCCAACGTCCTGACTTTC. This rearrangement joins TRBV15 to TRBJ2-6; no definite D call. From germline, CDR1 is LNHNV and CDR2 YYDKDF (reference sequence). The length of the CDR3 is 17 residues. The germline V and J ends were trimmed by 2 bases and 0 bases, with 11 bases remaining between them.

The chain carries TRBV6-1 and TRBJ2-5; 12 bases fit TRBD2. There are 15 residues in the CDR3. The V gene end was trimmed by 6 bases and the J gene end by 5 bases; junction bases not matched to a gene: 7. Germline-derived CDR1 and CDR2 are MNHNS and SASEGT. The CDR3: CASSRLAGAGETQYF. The DNA of the CDR3 is TGTGCCAGCAGCCGACTAGCGGGAGCGGGTGAGACCCAGTACTTC.

This chain connects TRBV5-1 to TRBJ2-5, with 8 nucleotides matching TRBD1. The J segment lost 4 bases and the V segment lost 1 base, leaving 3 bases of the junction unmatched. The CDR3 covers 14 residues. From germline, CDR1 is SGHRS and CDR2 YFSETQ. CDR3 in DNA: TGCGCCAGCAGCTTGTGGACAGGGAGAGAGACCCAGTACTTC. Translated: CASSLWTGRETQYF.

The J gene is TRBJ2-7, the V gene TRBV13, with 8 bases fitting TRBD2. There are 16 residues in the CDR3. The V and J ends lost 0 bases and 4 bases, in that order; junction bases with no gene match: 8. Per the germline V gene, CDR1 is PRHDT and CDR2 is FYEKMQ (reference sequence). The CDR3 loop is CASSLGLPGGSYEQYF. CDR3 bases: TGTGCCAGCAGCTTAGGCCTACCGGGAGGGTCATACGAGCAGTACTTC.

The chain links TRBV13 to TRBJ2-7, with 14 bases lining up with TRBD2. This CDR3 is built from 19 residues. Looked up from germline, CDR1 is PRHDT and CDR2 is FYEKMQ (reference sequence). V shed 1 base, J shed 2 bases, and the junction held 10 bases outside the gene matches. The CDR3 coding sequence is TGTGCCAGCAGCTTAGATGGGACTAGCGGGAGTCCGGGGACCTACGAGCAGTACTTC. Its translation: CASSLDGTSGSPGTYEQYF.

The rearrangement uses TRBV19 and TRBJ1-5; D is perhaps TRBD1 (5 bases). Trimming left V 2 bases short and J 0 bases short, with 8 bases between. The CDR3 is 15 amino acids. CDR1 is LNHDA, CDR2 SQIVND, per germline (reference sequence). The CDR3 region has the DNA TGTGCCAGTAGTATACAGGGATATAGCAATCAGCCCCAGCATTTT. Translated: CASSIQGYSNQPQHF.

The chain joins TRBV6-5 to TRBJ1-1, with D hard to call. V lost 0 bases and J 6 bases, leaving 11 bases between the germline ends. Germline CDR1 and CDR2: MNHEY and SVGAGI. CDR3 length: 14 residues. In DNA, the CDR3 is TGTGCCAGCAGTTACTCGGCCGAATTGTCTGAAGCTTTCTTT. Amino acid sequence: CASSYSAELSEAFF.

The J gene is TRBJ2-1, the V gene TRBV15; TRBD1 matches 9 bases. The CDR3 runs to 15 residues. The germline V gene has CDR1 LNHNV and CDR2 YYDKDF (reference sequence). Germline trimming cut 3 bases from V and 7 bases from J; bases unmatched to any gene: 7. In DNA form, the CDR3 reads TGTGCCACCAGCAGTTGGGGGACAGGGTATAATGAGCAGTTCTTC. Its protein is CATSSWGTGYNEQFF.

The rearrangement joins TRBV18 to TRBJ1-4; 9 bases fit TRBD1. Trimming removed 3 bases from V and 3 bases from J; junction bases left unmatched: 2. Germline V lookup: CDR1 KGHSH, CDR2 LQKENI. This CDR3 spans 15 amino acids. CDR3 sequence: CASSPGTGPNEKLFF. In DNA form, the CDR3 reads TGTGCCAGCTCACCGGGGACAGGGCCTAATGAAAAACTGTTTTTT.

The genes are TRBV30 and TRBJ2-3; D call uncertain. V gave up 2 bases and J gave up 0 bases, with 12 bases separating them. CDR3 length: 15 residues. Germline V gives CDR1 GTSNPN, CDR2 SVGIG (reference sequence). The CDR3 nucleotides read TGTGCCTGGAGTCATCCCTATTCTAGCACAGATACGCAGTATTTT. This translates into CAWSHPYSSTDTQYF.

This sequence joins TRBV11-2 and TRBJ2-7, with a possible D match to TRBD1 (5 bases). The CDR3 totals 13 residues. The V and J ends lost 1 base and 6 bases respectively, with 10 bases between them. Per germline, CDR1 SGHAT and CDR2 FQNNGV. The CDR3 coding sequence is TGTGCCAGCAGCTTAGCAAGGGGATCCGAGCAGTACTTC. It codes for CASSLARGSEQYF.

The chain combines TRBV7-2 with TRBJ1-3; D is perhaps TRBD1 (6 bases). Trimming shortened V by 5 bases and J by 0 bases, and 17 bases separated the two germline ends. The V gene's germline CDR1 is SGHTA and CDR2 FQGNSA. CDR3 length: 17 residues. The CDR3 loop reads CASSRLPGGGSGNTIYF. CDR3 DNA: TGTGCCAGCAGCCGCCTCCCGGGAGGGGGCTCTGGAAACACCATATATTTT.

The chain uses TRBV5-1 and TRBJ2-3, with D unclear. Germline V gene lookup returns CDR1 SGHRS and CDR2 YFSETQ. V was shortened by 2 bases and J by 5 bases, with 6 bases between the two germline ends. The CDR3 length is 12 residues. CDR3 DNA: TGCGCCAGCAGCTTAAACATAGATACGCAGTATTTT. Encoded protein: CASSLNIDTQYF.

The chain combines TRBV4-2 with TRBJ2-1; D perhaps matches TRBD2 (6 bases). CDR3 length equals 15 residues. CDR1 is LGHNA, CDR2 YNFKEQ, per germline. Trimming removed 4 bases at V and 0 bases at J, with 10 bases between. The CDR3 is CASSLGSGSYNEQFF. CDR3 coding DNA: TGTGCCAGCAGCCTGGGTAGCGGCTCCTACAATGAGCAGTTCTTC.

This sequence joins TRBV5-6 and TRBJ2-7; the D gene is possibly TRBD2 (6 bases). The CDR3 spans 16 residues. Per the germline V gene, CDR1 is SGHDT and CDR2 is YYEEEE. V was cut by 2 bases and J by 0 bases, with 15 bases left in between. CDR3 sequence reads: CASSFLGGTSSYEQYF. The CDR3 nucleotides read TGTGCCAGCAGCTTTTTGGGGGGTACAAGCTCCTACGAGCAGTACTTC.

The chain links TRBV15 to TRBJ1-2; maybe TRBD1 (5 bases). The CDR3 has 14 residues. Germline V gene sequence: CDR1 LNHNV, CDR2 YYDKDF (reference sequence). V was clipped by 2 bases and J by 0 bases, with 7 bases between them. The CDR3 here is CATSRTGANYGYTF. CDR3 coding DNA: TGTGCCACCAGCAGAACAGGAGCTAACTATGGCTACACCTTC.

The chain uses TRBV10-2 and TRBJ2-3; D possibly corresponds to TRBD1 (6 bases). Trimming pared 3 bases from V and 8 bases from J, leaving 15 bases between. Germline CDR1 reads WSHSY; CDR2 reads SAAADI. CDR3 size: 14 residues. The CDR3 DNA reads as TGCGCCAGCAGTGATGTCGATTTCAGGGGTACGCAGTATTTT. Its protein is CASSDVDFRGTQYF.

The gene calls are TRBV5-8 and TRBJ2-6, with no clear D. Looked up from germline, CDR1 is SGHTS and CDR2 is YDEGEE. The CDR3 loop spans 14 amino acids. V lost 2 bases and J lost 0, with 3 bases in between. CDR3 sequence (DNA): TGTGCCAGCAGCTTACTCTCTGGGGCCAACGTCCTGACTTTC. Translated, it gives CASSLLSGANVLTF.

The rearrangement links TRBV5-4 to TRBJ2-7, with TRBD2 identical over 7 bases. CDR1 and CDR2 from the germline V gene are SGHNT and YYREEE (reference sequence). The CDR3 sequence is 14 residues long. V lost 5 bases and J lost 0; bases outside the gene matches: 5. CDR3 nucleotide sequence: TGTGCCAGCAGGCTGGGGGGGAGCTCCTACGAGCAGTACTTC. Encoded protein: CASRLGGSSYEQYF.

This chain joins TRBV6-1 and TRBJ2-7; TRBD2 might be the D (5 bases). The V end was cut by 5 bases, the J end by 2 bases, with 10 bases between. Germline V gene data show CDR1 as MNHNS and CDR2 as SASEGT. The CDR3 length is 13 residues. CDR3 bases: TGTGCCAGCAGTCCGGGGAGCACCTACGAGCAGTACTTC. Translation gives CASSPGSTYEQYF.

V is TRBV5-1 and J is TRBJ2-3; TRBD1 is a possible D gene (5 bases). V lost 7 bases, J lost 1 base, and 16 bases lay in between. From germline, CDR1 is SGHRS and CDR2 YFSETQ. This CDR3 has 15 amino acids. The CDR3 protein is CASSQGDARTDTQYF. CDR3 nucleotides: TGCGCCAGCTCCCAGGGTGACGCGCGCACAGATACGCAGTATTTT.

The chain employs TRBV6-1 and TRBJ2-7, with D possibly matching TRBD2 (5 bases). This CDR3 is 13 amino acids long. Germline lookup yields CDR1 MNHNS and CDR2 SASEGT. Trimming removed 4 bases from V and 3 bases from J, with 10 bases in between. The CDR3 here is CASSVWTYYEQYF. The CDR3 nucleotides read TGTGCCAGCAGTGTATGGACTTACTACGAGCAGTACTTC.

The chain has TRBV4-1 and TRBJ1-2, with 10 bases identical to TRBD1. CDR3 length: 14 residues. CDR1 and CDR2 from the germline V gene are MGHRA and YSYEKL. V dropped 3 bases and J dropped 5; count of bases not matched to a gene: 3. Here the CDR3 DNA reads TGCGCCAGCAGCCAGACAGGGGGCAATTATGGCTACACCTTC. It is translated as CASSQTGGNYGYTF.

V and J are TRBV5-6 and TRBJ1-2; D might be TRBD1 (6 bases). This CDR3 comprises 13 residues. Germline V lookup: CDR1 SGHDT, CDR2 YYEEEE. The V end lost 4 bases, the J end lost 5 bases, and 12 bases lay between the germline ends. The CDR3 here is CASSPGRGYGYTF. In DNA, the CDR3 is TGTGCCAGCAGCCCGGGAAGGGGGTATGGCTACACCTTC.

The J gene is TRBJ2-5, the V gene TRBV6-5; tentatively, D is TRBD1 (7 bases). The CDR3 is made up of 13 amino acids. Trimming shortened V by 6 bases and J by 9 bases, and 17 bases separated the two germline ends. Germline V CDR1 and CDR2: MNHEY, SVGAGI. The CDR3 region is CASSSGGPVAQYF. The CDR3 bases are TGTGCCAGCAGCTCAGGGGGGCCTGTGGCCCAGTACTTC.

This chain connects TRBV7-6 to TRBJ2-7; possibly TRBD2 for D (6 bases). Germline V CDR1 and CDR2: SGHVS, FNYEAQ. The V and J ends lost 0 bases and 3 bases respectively, with 12 bases between them. CDR3 length equals 15 residues. The CDR3 nucleotides are TGTGCCAGCAGCTTAGCGGGAGGTTCTAGCTACGAGCAGTACTTC. Translated, it gives CASSLAGGSSYEQYF.

The genes are TRBV30 and TRBJ1-2, with TRBD1 as a possible D gene (6 bases). CDR3 length: 14 amino acids. The V end was cut by 0 bases, the J end by 2 bases, with 10 bases between. From germline, CDR1 is GTSNPN and CDR2 SVGIG (reference sequence). DNA for the CDR3: TGTGCCTGGAGTGTCGGGGGGCGGAACTATGGCTACACCTTC. Residues: CAWSVGGRNYGYTF.